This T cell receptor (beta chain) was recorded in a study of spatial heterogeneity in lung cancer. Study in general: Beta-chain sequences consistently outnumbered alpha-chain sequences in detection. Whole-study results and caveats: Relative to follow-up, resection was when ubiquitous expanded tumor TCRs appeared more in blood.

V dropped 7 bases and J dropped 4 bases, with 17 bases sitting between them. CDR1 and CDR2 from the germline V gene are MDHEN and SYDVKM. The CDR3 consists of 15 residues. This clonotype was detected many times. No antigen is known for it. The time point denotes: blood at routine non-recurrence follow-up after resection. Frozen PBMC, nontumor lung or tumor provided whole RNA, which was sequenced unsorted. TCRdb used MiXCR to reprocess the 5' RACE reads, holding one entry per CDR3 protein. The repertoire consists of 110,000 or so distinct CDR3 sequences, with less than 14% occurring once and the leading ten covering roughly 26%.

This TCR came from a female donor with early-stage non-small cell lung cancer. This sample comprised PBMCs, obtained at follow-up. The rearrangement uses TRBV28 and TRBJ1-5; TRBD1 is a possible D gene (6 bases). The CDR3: CASIPTGMGNQPQHF. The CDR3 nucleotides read TGTGCCAGCATCCCGACAGGTATGGGAAATCAGCCCCAGCATTTT.